The 23 T cell receptor beta chains listed next were all sequenced from one sample in a study of cytomegalovirus exposure and HLA in healthy donors (dated by TCRdb to 2016 to 2017). Libraries were built with the immunoSEQ multiplex PCR assay. For the multiplex PCR, a mixture combining 60 forward primers for TCR Vbeta segments and 13 reverse primers for TCR Jbeta segments was used. TCRdb re-hosts the immuneACCESS table, in-frame sequences only. Its copies lack some clones; in the studies checked, an unresolved V gene accounts for under half of them, and the cause for the rest is not known. In all, the sample holds 100,000 to 150,000 clones, and under 80% of those were seen once. The ten largest clones represent 4% of the sample. Sequenced sample: PBMCs. These receptors all stem from a man between 35 and 55 years old in good health and CMV-seropositive.

The gene calls are TRBV30 and TRBJ2-5, with 14 bases matching TRBD2. This CDR3 has 15 amino acids. The germline gives CDR1 GTSNPN, CDR2 SVGIG (reference sequence). Trimming took 3 bases from V and 5 from J; bases not matched to a gene: 5. CDR3 sequence reads: CAWRLGLAGGETQYF. The CDR3 coding sequence is TGTGCCTGGAGATTAGGACTAGCGGGGGGTGAGACCCAGTACTTC.

This clone is a singleton in its sample. This sequence joins TRBV4-1 and TRBJ1-2; 7 positions match TRBD1. Trimming at V came to 1 base and at J to 5 bases, leaving 7 bases not matched to a gene. This CDR3 has 15 residues. Germline CDR1 MGHRA, CDR2 YSYEKL. CDR3 DNA sequence: TGCGCCAGCAGCCAAGGTCTGACAGGGAATTATGGCTACACCTTC. It codes for CASSQGLTGNYGYTF.

The J gene is TRBJ2-2, the V gene TRBV6-6; 10 bases agree with TRBD1. The length of the CDR3 is 16 residues. V shed 10 bases, J shed 5 bases, and the junction held 13 bases outside the gene matches. The germline V gene has CDR1 MNHNY and CDR2 SVGAGI (reference sequence). Here the CDR3 DNA reads TGTGCCATCGAAATCAGGGACAGGGGTGGAACCGGGGAGCTGTTTTTT. The encoded protein is CAIEIRDRGGTGELFF.

This clone was counted only a few times. Other DNA variants within this sample encode the same CDR3. The chain links TRBV5-1 to TRBJ2-7; 7 nucleotides line up with TRBD1. CDR1 and CDR2 from the germline V gene are SGHRS and YFSETQ. This CDR3 spans 15 amino acids. Unmatched junction bases numbered 10, after V lost 0 bases and J lost 7 bases. CDR3 loop: CASSLAGQGVGEQYF. The CDR3 coding sequence is TGCGCCAGCAGCTTGGCCGGGCAGGGGGTGGGGGAGCAGTACTTC.

V usage is TRBV29-1 and J usage is TRBJ1-1, with D possibly matching TRBD1 (5 bases). The V end lost 4 bases, the J end lost 5 bases, and 14 bases lay between the germline ends. Looked up from germline, CDR1 is SQVTM and CDR2 is ANQGSEA. The CDR3 is made up of 13 amino acids. CDR3 sequence: CSVGEGGGTEAFF. DNA of the CDR3: TGCAGCGTTGGAGAGGGCGGGGGAACTGAAGCTTTCTTT. Full variable domain (remainder filled in from reference TRBV29-1 and TRBJ1-1): SAVISQKPSRDICQRGTSLTIQCQVDSQVTMMFWYRQQPGQSLTLIATANQGSEATYESGFVIDKFPISRPNLTFSTLTVSNMSPEDSSIYLCSVGEGGGTEAFFGQGTRLTVV.

This clone showed up just a few times. The V gene is TRBV9, the J gene TRBJ2-1; 12 bases match TRBD2. CDR1 SGDLS and CDR2 YYNGEE come from the germline V gene. This CDR3 has 15 residues. V gave up 2 bases and J gave up 8 bases; unmatched junction bases: 5. CDR3 DNA: TGTGCCAGCAGCGTGTCCGGGACTAGCGGGTATGAGCAGTTCTTC. It specifies CASSVSGTSGYEQFF. Using reference TRBV9 and TRBJ2-1 for the parts outside the CDR3, the full variable domain is DSGVTQTPKHLITATGQRVTLRCSPRSGDLSVYWYQQSLDQGLQFLIQYYNGEERAKGNILERFSAQQFPDLHSELNLSSLELGDSALYFCASSVSGTSGYEQFFGPGTRLTVL.

CDR3 nucleotide sequence: TGTGCCACCGAGCGGGAGCGAAACACCGGGGAGCTGTTTTTT. Amino acids: CATERERNTGELFF. This rearrangement joins TRBV27 to TRBJ2-2, with 8 bases that match TRBD2. Germline V gene data show CDR1 as MNHEY and CDR2 as SMNVEV (reference sequence). The CDR3 has 14 amino acids. With V trimmed by 10 bases and J by 2 bases, 6 bases remained unmatched.

This chain connects TRBV28 to TRBJ2-7; D possibly corresponds to TRBD2 (7 bases). V lost 6 bases, J lost 0 bases, and 15 bases lay in between. This CDR3 contains 15 residues. Per the germline V gene, CDR1 is MDHEN and CDR2 is SYDVKM. The CDR3 DNA sequence: TGTGCCAGCAGGAGAGGGGGGGCCAGCTCCTACGAGCAGTACTTC. Amino acid sequence: CASRRGGASSYEQYF.

The chain is built from TRBV14 and TRBJ2-7; 8 bases agree with TRBD1. CDR3 length: 20 residues. The junction had 20 bases not matched to a gene; V was cut back by 3 bases and J by 1 base. The germline V gene has CDR1 SGHDN and CDR2 FVKESK. The CDR3 nucleotides are TGTGCCAGCAGCCAGCGAGGGGGGACAGGAAGGACAGAAGGGTCCTACGAGCAGTACTTC. It translates to CASSQRGGTGRTEGSYEQYF.

This chain links TRBV18 with TRBJ1-2; a weak D match, TRBD1 (6 bases). The germline gives CDR1 KGHSH, CDR2 LQKENI. Trimming left V 2 bases short and J 8 bases short, with 9 bases between. The CDR3 spans 12 residues. CDR3 loop: CASSPTGGGYTF. The CDR3 DNA follows: TGTGCCAGCTCACCAACTGGGGGCGGCTACACCTTC.

This clone occurred once. This chain uses TRBV4-2 with TRBJ1-2; D not certain. In germline, CDR1 is LGHNA, CDR2 YNFKEQ. The V and J ends lost 8 bases and 6 bases respectively, with 16 bases between them. The CDR3 loop spans 13 amino acids. CDR3 sequence (DNA): TGTGCCAGCTCCATGGCACAGATAAATGGCTACACCTTC. This translates into CASSMAQINGYTF.

J is TRBJ2-5 and V is TRBV27; weak D call: TRBD1 (6 bases). The J call is in doubt because the DNA end fits TRBJ2-7 better. Germline V gene lookup returns CDR1 MNHEY and CDR2 SMNVEV (reference sequence). The CDR3 length is 14 residues. In DNA, the CDR3 is TGTGCCAGCAGTCTCGGGACACAAACCTACGAGCAGTACTTC. Protein product: CASSLGTQTYEQYF.

This rearrangement joins TRBV7-6 to TRBJ2-3; D may be TRBD2 (5 bases). Trimming left V 5 bases short and J 0 bases short, with 12 bases between. The CDR3 runs 15 residues. Germline CDR1 and CDR2: SGHVS and FNYEAQ. In nucleotides, the CDR3 is TGTGCCAGCAGCAGGAGGTCTTCTAGCACAGATACGCAGTATTTT. It specifies CASSRRSSSTDTQYF.

This clone was counted a few times. The chain recombines TRBV7-8 with TRBJ2-5; 9 bases align to TRBD1. Germline CDR1 reads SGHVS; CDR2 reads FQNEAQ. V shed 4 bases, J shed 4 bases, and the junction held 1 base outside the gene matches. The CDR3 is 13 residues long. The CDR3 region has the DNA TGTGCCAGCAGCTCACAGGGGGCAGAGACCCAGTACTTC. It encodes CASSSQGAETQYF.

This clone has only a few counts. The chain links TRBV7-2 to TRBJ1-4; 10 bases map to TRBD1. With V trimmed by 6 bases and J by 7 bases, 8 bases remained unmatched. Germline CDR1 and CDR2: SGHTA and FQGNSA. The CDR3 loop spans 15 amino acids. For the CDR3, the DNA is TGTGCCAGCAGACCCGACAGGGGGCAGGTTGAAAAACTGTTTTTT. This encodes CASRPDRGQVEKLFF.

The genes are TRBV11-2 and TRBJ1-2; 7 bases are a match to TRBD1. The ends lost 5 bases at V and 8 bases at J; junction bases unmatched: 20. The germline CDR1 and CDR2 sequences are SGHAT and FQNNGV. The CDR3 has 17 amino acids. The CDR3 protein is CASSAIRDSIRVGGYTF. The CDR3 region has the DNA TGTGCCAGCAGCGCCATCAGGGACAGTATTAGGGTGGGCGGCTACACCTTC.

J is TRBJ1-4 and V is TRBV19; possible D gene TRBD1, 5 bases. The V end was cut by 7 bases, the J end by 0 bases, with 12 bases between. The CDR3 runs 15 residues. Germline V CDR1 and CDR2: LNHDA, SQIVND (reference sequence). The CDR3 coding sequence is TGTGCCAGTATCCCGGGGGGTGCAACTAATGAAAAACTGTTTTTT. Translation: CASIPGGATNEKLFF.

The chain couples TRBV7-2 to TRBJ2-5; D perhaps matches TRBD2 (6 bases). V gave up 3 bases and J gave up 7 bases, with 12 bases separating them. The CDR3 is 13 residues long. Germline CDR1 is SGHTA and CDR2 is FQGNSA. DNA of the CDR3: TGTGCCAGCAGCTTGGAGGGCTCAGGGACCCAGTACTTC. Amino acids: CASSLEGSGTQYF.

The V and J genes are TRBV28 and TRBJ2-7, with D possibly TRBD2 on 6 matching bases. The CDR3 runs to 13 residues. V was clipped by 7 bases and J by 3 bases, with 13 bases between them. Germline lookup yields CDR1 MDHEN and CDR2 SYDVKM. CDR3 region: CASTRRDYYEQYF. CDR3 coding DNA: TGTGCCAGCACGCGGCGGGATTACTACGAGCAGTACTTC.

A few counts support this clone. The chain has TRBV25-1 and TRBJ2-5, with D unclear. This CDR3 has 14 amino acids. Germline lookup yields CDR1 MGHDK and CDR2 SYGVNS. V lost 7 bases and J lost 4, with 16 bases in between. The CDR3 DNA sequence: TGTGCCAGCACCCCTTTTGGAGTTGGAGAGACCCAGTACTTC. This gives the protein CASTPFGVGETQYF.

This chain links TRBV2 with TRBJ2-1; D is ambiguous. CDR3 length equals 14 residues. Germline-derived CDR1 and CDR2 are SNHLY and FYNNEI. V was shortened by 7 bases and J by 0 bases, with 10 bases between the two germline ends. The CDR3 is CASKTFSSYNEQFF. DNA of the CDR3: TGTGCCAGCAAGACTTTTAGCTCCTACAATGAGCAGTTCTTC.

This chain connects TRBV27 to TRBJ2-1; TRBD1 matches at 9 bases. CDR1 and CDR2 from the germline V gene are MNHEY and SMNVEV (reference sequence). The ends lost 6 bases at V and 5 bases at J; junction bases unmatched: 2. The CDR3 length is 13 residues. The DNA for the CDR3 is TGTGCCAGCAGACAGGGGGCTAACAATGAGCAGTTCTTC. The encoded protein is CASRQGANNEQFF.

The chain links TRBV2 to TRBJ1-3; TRBD1 is a possible D gene (5 bases). V was pared by 2 bases and J by 2 bases, with 13 bases between. Germline lookup yields CDR1 SNHLY and CDR2 FYNNEI. The CDR3 length is 16 residues. The CDR3 region is CASSEIKGIAGNTIYF. The CDR3 DNA sequence: TGTGCCAGCAGTGAAATAAAGGGGATTGCTGGAAACACCATATATTTT.